This TCR beta chain stems from a study of cytomegalovirus exposure and HLA in healthy donors. Study-level background: 81% of some 390 genotyped donors fell in the Caucasian-associated ancestry cluster. Findings and limits, study-wide: Cytomegalovirus-associated TCR beta chains were listed, numbering roughly 150. A cluster of highly shared sequence variants was likely a sequencing artifact.

With 60 Vbeta and 13 Jbeta primers, the PCR was carried out. The data were produced by immunoSEQ multiplex PCR, yet TCRdb's version contains in-frame clones alone and is incomplete. The table shows around 140,000 clones, with around 77% occurring only once. The V gene lost 3 bases and the J gene lost 2 bases, with 15 bases spanning the gap. The CDR3 runs to 16 residues. CDR1 and CDR2 (germline): MDHEN, SYDVKM. A note on this clone: Its antigen is unknown.

The sequence was obtained from a male donor in good health and CMV-seropositive. The sequenced sample was PBMCs. The chain employs TRBV28 and TRBJ2-3; unclear D gene. The CDR3 loop is CASSFNMADLTDTQYF. In nucleotides, the CDR3 is TGTGCCAGCAGTTTTAACATGGCAGATCTCACAGATACGCAGTATTTT.